A selection of T cell receptor beta chains follows, all from one sample in a study of T cell repertoires in cytomegalovirus infection. Antigen specificity for these receptors is unknown. TCRdb processed the reads anew with MiXCR; each CDR3 protein has one entry. The sample lists some 130,000 distinct CDR3 sequences, about 24% occurring once. Material for sequencing was PBMCs, sequenced either directly or after in vitro stimulation (not recorded which). The receptors originated from a human donor in good health (CMV status not recorded). Some clones in this sample may be carry-over from other donors' samples. Both conserved end residues are part of each CDR3. The order of the fields is CDR3 protein, clone size, V gene. Clone size is shown for a subset of rows, as once, few, many or a class of expanded clone.

CDR3aa: CATSDRTNTGELFF; abundance: .; v_gene: TRBV24-1
CDR3aa: CASSPPSVLETQYF; abundance: .; v_gene: TRBV18
CDR3aa: CASTPRGQQNTEAFF; abundance: once; v_gene: TRBV12-3/TRBV12-4
CDR3aa: CASSPGPPDRNTGELFF; abundance: .; v_gene: TRBV7-9
CDR3aa: CASSRDTNEQFF; abundance: few; v_gene: TRBV4-1
CDR3aa: CASSLSPGVDEQFF; abundance: few; v_gene: TRBV28
CDR3aa: CASSPYLQSSGANVLTF; abundance: .; v_gene: TRBV19
CDR3aa: CASSEALASRTDTQYF; abundance: .; v_gene: TRBV2
CDR3aa: CASVRDRGYEQYF; abundance: .; v_gene: TRBV2
CDR3aa: CASSRSGGDTEAFF; abundance: many; v_gene: TRBV7-2
CDR3aa: CASSIPGGRWNTEAFF; abundance: many; v_gene: TRBV7-8
CDR3aa: CSVEGWRESYNEQFF; abundance: few; v_gene: TRBV29-1
CDR3aa: CAGMAVKNGYTF; abundance: .; v_gene: TRBV2
CDR3aa: CASSLQGPALGEQYF; abundance: many; v_gene: TRBV19
CDR3aa: CSVALGGTGGTEAFF; abundance: .; v_gene: TRBV29-1
CDR3aa: CASSSTGTSGRKTQYF; abundance: .; v_gene: TRBV12-3/TRBV12-4
CDR3aa: CASSRLEGLNEQYF; abundance: many; v_gene: TRBV7-9
CDR3aa: CASSFVRLNTEAFF; abundance: few; v_gene: TRBV7-9
CDR3aa: CSVDSLAGLNSYNEQFF; abundance: .; v_gene: TRBV29-1
CDR3aa: CASNPIGQGEETQYF; abundance: .; v_gene: TRBV6-2/TRBV6-3
CDR3aa: CASSLPGRSSGYTF; abundance: few; v_gene: TRBV12-3/TRBV12-4
CDR3aa: CASSSRRGPGELFF; abundance: .; v_gene: TRBV7-8
CDR3aa: CASSLGDRGYQPQHF; abundance: .; v_gene: TRBV7-2
CDR3aa: CASSLWRDQETQYF; abundance: many; v_gene: TRBV7-9
CDR3aa: CASSPPGLAGALQFF; abundance: .; v_gene: TRBV12-3/TRBV12-4
CDR3aa: CASSEGLANYYEQYF; abundance: few; v_gene: TRBV7-9
CDR3aa: CASSRQGADTEAFF; abundance: few; v_gene: TRBV4-3
CDR3aa: CASSLVSTDTQYF; abundance: many; v_gene: TRBV7-2
CDR3aa: CASSQDPAGTYNEQFF; abundance: few; v_gene: TRBV4-3
CDR3aa: CASSLLDRGFTEAFF; abundance: many; v_gene: TRBV7-8
CDR3aa: CASSPGGGARGNEQFF; abundance: .; v_gene: TRBV19
CDR3aa: CASRRLGVNQPQHF; abundance: .; v_gene: TRBV6-5
CDR3aa: CASSLAAGLAGGSNNEQFF; abundance: .; v_gene: TRBV7-9
CDR3aa: CASSLGPYPQETQYF; abundance: .; v_gene: TRBV11-2
CDR3aa: CASEKARELFF; abundance: .; v_gene: TRBV30
CDR3aa: CASSVLLAGGGETQYF; abundance: many; v_gene: TRBV7-2
CDR3aa: CASSPLAGRNNEQFF; abundance: many; v_gene: TRBV11-2
CDR3aa: CASSFAGGGQHF; abundance: .; v_gene: TRBV7-9
CDR3aa: CASSLDTVGSDEQYF; abundance: .; v_gene: TRBV5-1
CDR3aa: CASSYPDRGVWETQYF; abundance: many; v_gene: TRBV5-6
CDR3aa: CASSLLDYPHSSFNTQYF; abundance: .; v_gene: TRBV28
CDR3aa: CASGLKTGYTEAFF; abundance: few; v_gene: TRBV12-5
CDR3aa: CASSQAGGPDTQYF; abundance: .; v_gene: TRBV4-3
CDR3aa: CASSYPTGTGMNTEAFF; abundance: few; v_gene: TRBV6-2/TRBV6-3
CDR3aa: CASSLGTDYGYTF; abundance: .; v_gene: TRBV7-6
CDR3aa: CASSLVYRNTEAFF; abundance: many; v_gene: TRBV7-2
CDR3aa: CASRDPGTANQPQHF; abundance: .; v_gene: TRBV6-2/TRBV6-3
CDR3aa: CASSYSSPGTGNEKLFF; abundance: few; v_gene: TRBV6-5
CDR3aa: CASSPAPEGRILNQPQHF; abundance: many; v_gene: TRBV7-8
CDR3aa: CASSTGQGWSEQFF; abundance: many; v_gene: TRBV5-6
CDR3aa: CASSGDRDFGYTF; abundance: few; v_gene: TRBV11-1
CDR3aa: CASSLGQVAEKLFF; abundance: few; v_gene: TRBV7-8
CDR3aa: CASSQEGRSYTGELFF; abundance: few; v_gene: TRBV4-3
CDR3aa: CATSDRDSGSGNTIYF; abundance: .; v_gene: TRBV24-1
CDR3aa: CASSPYGGSNQPQHF; abundance: few; v_gene: TRBV28